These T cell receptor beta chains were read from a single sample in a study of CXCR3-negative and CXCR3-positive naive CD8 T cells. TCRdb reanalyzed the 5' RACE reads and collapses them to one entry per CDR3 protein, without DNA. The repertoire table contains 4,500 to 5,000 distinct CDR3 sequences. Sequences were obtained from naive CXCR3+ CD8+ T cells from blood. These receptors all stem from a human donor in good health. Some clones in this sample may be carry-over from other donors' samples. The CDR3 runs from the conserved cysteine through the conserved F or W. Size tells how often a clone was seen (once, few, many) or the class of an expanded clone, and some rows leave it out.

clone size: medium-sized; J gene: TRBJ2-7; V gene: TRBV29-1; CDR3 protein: CSVASGITYEQYF
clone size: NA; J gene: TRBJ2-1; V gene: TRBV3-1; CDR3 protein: CASSQDPPLSAGSHEQFF
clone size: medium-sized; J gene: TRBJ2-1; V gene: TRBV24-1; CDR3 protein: CATSVSSRSYNEQFF
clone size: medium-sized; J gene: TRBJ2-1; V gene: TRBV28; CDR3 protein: CASSSTSGRRYNEQFF
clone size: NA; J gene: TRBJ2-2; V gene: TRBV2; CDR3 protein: CASTRQYTGELFF
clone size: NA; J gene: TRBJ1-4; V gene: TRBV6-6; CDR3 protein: CASSPGRDRPRSEKLFF
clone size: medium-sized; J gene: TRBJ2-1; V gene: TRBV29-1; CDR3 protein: CSVGDYSTYNEQFF
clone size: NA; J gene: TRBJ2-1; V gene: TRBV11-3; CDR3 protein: CASSLGLAGNLREQFF
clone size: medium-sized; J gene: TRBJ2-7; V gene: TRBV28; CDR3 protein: CASSQPPGGHTYEQYF
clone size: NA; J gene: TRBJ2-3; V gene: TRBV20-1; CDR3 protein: CSASPLVLSTDTQYF
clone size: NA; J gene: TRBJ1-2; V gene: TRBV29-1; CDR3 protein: CSVEDWRHLANYGYTF
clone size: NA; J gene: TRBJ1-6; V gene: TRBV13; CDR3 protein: CASSSGTEENSPLHF
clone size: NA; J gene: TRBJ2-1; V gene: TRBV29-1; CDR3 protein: CSVERRYNEQFF
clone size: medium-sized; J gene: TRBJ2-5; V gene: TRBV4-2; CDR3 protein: CASSQDGADRETQYF
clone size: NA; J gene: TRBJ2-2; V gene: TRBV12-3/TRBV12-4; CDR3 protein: CASSLGQGSYTGELFF
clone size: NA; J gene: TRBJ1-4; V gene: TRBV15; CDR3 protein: CATSRDRGSDNEKLFF
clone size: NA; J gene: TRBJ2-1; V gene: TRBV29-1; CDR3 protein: CSVHLPAGPNNEQFF
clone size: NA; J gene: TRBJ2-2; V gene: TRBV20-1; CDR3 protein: CSARGANTGELFF
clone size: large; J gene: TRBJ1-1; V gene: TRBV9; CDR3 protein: CASSARLGQGGPSIEAFF
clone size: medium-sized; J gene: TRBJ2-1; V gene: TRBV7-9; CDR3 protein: CASSPKLAVSDEQFF
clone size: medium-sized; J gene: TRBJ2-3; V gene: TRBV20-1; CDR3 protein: CSAESGTSVTDTQYF
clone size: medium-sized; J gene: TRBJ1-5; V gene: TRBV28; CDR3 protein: CASSALDLPEPQHF
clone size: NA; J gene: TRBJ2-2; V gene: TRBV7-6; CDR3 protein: CASSHRAGELFF
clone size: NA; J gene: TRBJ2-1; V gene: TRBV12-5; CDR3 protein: CASGTYNEQFF
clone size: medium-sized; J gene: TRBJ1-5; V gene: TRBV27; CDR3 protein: CASSLRQGNQPQHF
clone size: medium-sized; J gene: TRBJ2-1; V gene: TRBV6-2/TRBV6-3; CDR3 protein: CASSYAGLYNEQFF
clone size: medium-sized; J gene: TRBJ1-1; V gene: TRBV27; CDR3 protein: CASGQLGFDTEAFF
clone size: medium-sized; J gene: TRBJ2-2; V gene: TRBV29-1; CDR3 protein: CSVDLPGLAGAGELFF
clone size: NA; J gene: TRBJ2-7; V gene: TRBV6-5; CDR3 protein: CASHGQGASYEQYF
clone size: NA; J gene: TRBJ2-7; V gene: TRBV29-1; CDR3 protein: CSVEDPSGSYEQYF
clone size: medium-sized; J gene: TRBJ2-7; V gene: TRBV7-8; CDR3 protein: CASRPRTGAFYEQYF
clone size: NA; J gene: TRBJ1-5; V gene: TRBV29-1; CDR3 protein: CSVEEAGDQPQHF
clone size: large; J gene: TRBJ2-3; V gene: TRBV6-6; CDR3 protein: CASSPLGRFLGDTQYF
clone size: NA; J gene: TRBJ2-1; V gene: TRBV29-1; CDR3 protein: CSVEISWHGSVNEQFF
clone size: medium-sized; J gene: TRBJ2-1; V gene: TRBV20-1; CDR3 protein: CSAYDFDNEQFF
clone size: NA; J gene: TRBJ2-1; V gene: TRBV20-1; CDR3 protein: CSARAPGGGYNEQFF
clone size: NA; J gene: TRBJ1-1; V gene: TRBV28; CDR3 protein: CASSRGEGNTEAFF
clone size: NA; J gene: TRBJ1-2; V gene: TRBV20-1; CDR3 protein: CSLPPPQPNYGYTF
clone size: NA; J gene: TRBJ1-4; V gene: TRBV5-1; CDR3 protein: CASSLVGKGPATNEKLFF
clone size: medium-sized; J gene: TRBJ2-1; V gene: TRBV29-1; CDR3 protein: CSVVAGGQEQFF
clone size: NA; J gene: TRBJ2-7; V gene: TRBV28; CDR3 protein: CASSFQEGRNEQYF
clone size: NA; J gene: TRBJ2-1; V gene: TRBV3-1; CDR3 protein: CASSHIAGGRYNEQFF
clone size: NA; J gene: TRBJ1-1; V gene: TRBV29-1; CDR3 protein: CSVDNMGNTEAFF
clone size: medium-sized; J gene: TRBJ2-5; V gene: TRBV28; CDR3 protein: CASSSGQAQETQYF
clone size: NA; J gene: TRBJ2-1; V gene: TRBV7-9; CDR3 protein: CASSVPTGQVDEQFF
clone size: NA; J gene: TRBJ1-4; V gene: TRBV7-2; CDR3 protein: CASSLSVPGEKLFF
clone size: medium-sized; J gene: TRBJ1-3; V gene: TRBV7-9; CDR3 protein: CASSAPTGSVAGNTIYF
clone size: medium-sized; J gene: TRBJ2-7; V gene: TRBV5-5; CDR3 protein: CASSLAPAQSYEQYF
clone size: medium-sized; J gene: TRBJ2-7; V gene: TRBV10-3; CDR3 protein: CAISESETTSYEQYF
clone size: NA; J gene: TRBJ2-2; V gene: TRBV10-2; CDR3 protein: CAMAQANTGSCFF
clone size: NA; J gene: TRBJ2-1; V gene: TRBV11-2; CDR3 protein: CASSPPTGDEQFF
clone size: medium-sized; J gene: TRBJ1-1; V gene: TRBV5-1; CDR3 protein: CASSSTGTGSTEAFF
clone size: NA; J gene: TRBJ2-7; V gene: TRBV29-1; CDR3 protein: CSVEDRLNEQYF
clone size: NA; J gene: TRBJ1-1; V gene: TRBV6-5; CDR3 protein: CASSPEGFSTEAFF
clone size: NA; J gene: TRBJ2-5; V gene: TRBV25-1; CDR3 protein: CASSQGGHKYF